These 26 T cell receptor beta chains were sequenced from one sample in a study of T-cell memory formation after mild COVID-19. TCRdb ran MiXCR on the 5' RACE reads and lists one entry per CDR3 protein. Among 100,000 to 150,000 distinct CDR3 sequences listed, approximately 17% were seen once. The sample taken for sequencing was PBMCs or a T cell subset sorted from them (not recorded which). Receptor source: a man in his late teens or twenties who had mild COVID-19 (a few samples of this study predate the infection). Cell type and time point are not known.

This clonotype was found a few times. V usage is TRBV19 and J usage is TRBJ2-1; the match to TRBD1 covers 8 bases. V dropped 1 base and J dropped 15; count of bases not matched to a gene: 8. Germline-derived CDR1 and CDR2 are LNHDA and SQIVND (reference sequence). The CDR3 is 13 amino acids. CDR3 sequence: CASSIVGTGGLFF. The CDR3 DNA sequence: TGTGCCAGTAGTATAGTAGGTACAGGGGGGCTGTTCTTC.

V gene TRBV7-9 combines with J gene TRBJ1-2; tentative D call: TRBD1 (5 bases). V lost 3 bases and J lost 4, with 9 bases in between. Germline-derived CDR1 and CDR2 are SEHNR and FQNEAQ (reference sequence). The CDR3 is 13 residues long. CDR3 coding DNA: TGTGCCAGCAGCTTTGACAGTTCCTATGGCTACACCTTC. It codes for CASSFDSSYGYTF.

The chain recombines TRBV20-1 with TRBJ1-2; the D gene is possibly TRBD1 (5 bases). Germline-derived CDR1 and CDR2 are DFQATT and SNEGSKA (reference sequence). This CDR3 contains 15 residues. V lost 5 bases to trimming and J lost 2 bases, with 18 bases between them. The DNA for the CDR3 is TGCAGTGCTTTTCCAAACCCCGGGACCAACTATGGCTACACCTTC. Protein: CSAFPNPGTNYGYTF.

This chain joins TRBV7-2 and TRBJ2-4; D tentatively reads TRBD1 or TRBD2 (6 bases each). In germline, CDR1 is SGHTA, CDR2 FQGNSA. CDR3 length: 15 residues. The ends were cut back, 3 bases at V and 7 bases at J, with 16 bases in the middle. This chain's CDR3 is CASSFDAGHDNIQYF. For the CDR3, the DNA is TGTGCCAGCAGCTTTGACGCGGGACACGATAACATTCAGTACTTC.

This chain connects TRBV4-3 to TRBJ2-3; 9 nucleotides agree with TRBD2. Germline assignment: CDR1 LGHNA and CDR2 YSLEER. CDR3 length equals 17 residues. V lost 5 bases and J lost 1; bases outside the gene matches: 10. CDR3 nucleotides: TGCGCCAGCAGCAAAAGACCGGCTAGCGGGGGCACAGATACGCAGTATTTT. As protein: CASSKRPASGGTDTQYF.

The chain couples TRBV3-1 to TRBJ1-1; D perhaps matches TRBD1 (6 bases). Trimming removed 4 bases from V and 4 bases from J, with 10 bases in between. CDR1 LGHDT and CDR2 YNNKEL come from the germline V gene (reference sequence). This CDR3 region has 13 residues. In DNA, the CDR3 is TGTGCCAGCAGCCTAACAGGGAGCACTGAAGCTTTCTTT. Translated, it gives CASSLTGSTEAFF. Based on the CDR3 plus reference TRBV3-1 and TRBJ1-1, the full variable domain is DTAVSQTPKYLVTQMGNDKSIKCEQNLGHDTMYWYKQDSKKFLKIMFSYNNKELIINETVPNRFSPKSPDKAHLNLHINSLELGDSAVYFCASSLTGSTEAFFGQGTRLTVV.

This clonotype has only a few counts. CDR3 loop: CASSFDGPTDTQYF. The DNA of the CDR3 is TGCGCCAGCAGCTTTGACGGACCCACAGATACGCAGTATTTT. The chain joins TRBV5-1 to TRBJ2-3; D not certain. The germline CDR1 and CDR2 sequences are SGHRS and YFSETQ. The V and J ends lost 2 bases and 2 bases respectively, with 9 bases between them. This CDR3 region has 14 residues. Together with reference TRBV5-1 and TRBJ2-3, the CDR3 gives the full variable domain: KAGVTQTPRYLIKTRGQQVTLSCSPISGHRSVSWYQQTPGQGLQFLFEYFSETQRNKGNFPGRFSGRQFSNSRSEMNVSTLELGDSALYLCASSFDGPTDTQYFGPGTRLTVL.

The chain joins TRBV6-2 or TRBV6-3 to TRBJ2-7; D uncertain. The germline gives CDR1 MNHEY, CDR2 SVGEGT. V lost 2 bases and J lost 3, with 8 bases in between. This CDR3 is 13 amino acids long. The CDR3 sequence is CASSYPGFYEQYF. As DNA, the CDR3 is TGTGCCAGCAGTTACCCCGGCTTCTACGAGCAGTACTTC.

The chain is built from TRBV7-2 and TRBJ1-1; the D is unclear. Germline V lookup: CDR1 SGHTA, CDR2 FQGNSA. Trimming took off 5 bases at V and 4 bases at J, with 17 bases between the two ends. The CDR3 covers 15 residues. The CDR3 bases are TGTGCCAGCAGCCCCAGCACGGGGTTCGTCACTGAAGCTTTCTTT. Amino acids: CASSPSTGFVTEAFF.

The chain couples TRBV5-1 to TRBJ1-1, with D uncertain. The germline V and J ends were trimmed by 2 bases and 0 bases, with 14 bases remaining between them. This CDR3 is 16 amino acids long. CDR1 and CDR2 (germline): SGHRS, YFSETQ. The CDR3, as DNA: TGCGCCAGCAGCTTCTGGACGGCAGGACTGAACACTGAAGCTTTCTTT. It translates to CASSFWTAGLNTEAFF.

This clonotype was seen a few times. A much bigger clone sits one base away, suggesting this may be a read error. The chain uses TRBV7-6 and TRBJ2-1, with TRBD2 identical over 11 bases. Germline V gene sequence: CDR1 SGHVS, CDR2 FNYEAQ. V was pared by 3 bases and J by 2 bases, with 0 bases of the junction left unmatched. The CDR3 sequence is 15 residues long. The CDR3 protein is CASSFSGGAYNEQFF. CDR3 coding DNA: TGTGCCAGCAGCTTTAGCGGGGGGGCCTACAATGAGCAGTTCTTC.

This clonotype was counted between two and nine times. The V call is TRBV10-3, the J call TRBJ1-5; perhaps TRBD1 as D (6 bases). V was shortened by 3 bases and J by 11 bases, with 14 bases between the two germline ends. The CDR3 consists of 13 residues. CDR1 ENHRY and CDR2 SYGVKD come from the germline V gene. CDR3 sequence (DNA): TGTGCCATCAGTGAATCGACAGGCCAGGCCCAGCATTTT. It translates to CAISESTGQAQHF.

The CDR3 bases are TGTGCCAGCAGTCTAATCGGGCAGAACACTGAAGCTTTCTTT. Translating gives CASSLIGQNTEAFF. J is TRBJ1-1 and V is TRBV6-1, with D unresolved. Per the germline V gene, CDR1 is MNHNS and CDR2 is SASEGT. Between the trimmed V and J ends, which lost 5 bases and 1 base, there was a span of 11 bases. CDR3 length: 14 residues.

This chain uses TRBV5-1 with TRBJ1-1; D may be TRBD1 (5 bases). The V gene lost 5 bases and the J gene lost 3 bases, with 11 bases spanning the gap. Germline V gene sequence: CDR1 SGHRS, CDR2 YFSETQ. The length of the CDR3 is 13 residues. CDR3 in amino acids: CASSQGGDTEAFF. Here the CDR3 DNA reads TGCGCCAGCAGTCAGGGCGGGGACACTGAAGCTTTCTTT.

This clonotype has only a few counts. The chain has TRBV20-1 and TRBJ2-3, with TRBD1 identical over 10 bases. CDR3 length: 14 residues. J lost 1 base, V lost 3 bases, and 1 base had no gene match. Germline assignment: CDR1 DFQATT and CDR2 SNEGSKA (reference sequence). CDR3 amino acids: CSARGTGGTDTQYF. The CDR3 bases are TGCAGTGCTAGGGGGACAGGGGGCACAGATACGCAGTATTTT.

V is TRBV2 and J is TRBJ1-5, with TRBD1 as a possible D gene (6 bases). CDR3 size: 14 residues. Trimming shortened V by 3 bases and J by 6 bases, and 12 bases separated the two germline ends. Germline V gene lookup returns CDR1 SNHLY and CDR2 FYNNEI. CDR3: CASSDQGFFQPQHF. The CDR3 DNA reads TGTGCCAGCAGTGATCAGGGGTTTTTTCAGCCCCAGCATTTT.

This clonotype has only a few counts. The CDR3 DNA follows: TGTGCCAGCAGCCAAGATGGGGGGAGGAATGAGCAGTTCTTC. Its translation: CASSQDGGRNEQFF. The chain employs TRBV4-2 and TRBJ2-1, with D possibly matching TRBD2 (6 bases). The CDR3 is 14 amino acids. V lost 0 bases to trimming and J lost 7 bases, with 10 bases between them. The V gene's germline CDR1 is LGHNA and CDR2 YNFKEQ.

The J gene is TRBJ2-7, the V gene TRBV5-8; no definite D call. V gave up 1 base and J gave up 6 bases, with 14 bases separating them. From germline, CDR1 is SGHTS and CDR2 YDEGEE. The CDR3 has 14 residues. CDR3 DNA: TGTGCCAGCAGCTTGTGGGGTTCTCCCAGCGAGCAGTACTTC. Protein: CASSLWGSPSEQYF.

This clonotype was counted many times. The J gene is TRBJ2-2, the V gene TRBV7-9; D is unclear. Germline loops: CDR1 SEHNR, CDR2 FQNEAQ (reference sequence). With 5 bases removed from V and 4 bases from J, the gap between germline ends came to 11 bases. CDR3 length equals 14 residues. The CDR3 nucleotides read TGTGCCAGCAGCCACCGGGTCCCCACCGGGGAGCTGTTTTTT. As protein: CASSHRVPTGELFF.

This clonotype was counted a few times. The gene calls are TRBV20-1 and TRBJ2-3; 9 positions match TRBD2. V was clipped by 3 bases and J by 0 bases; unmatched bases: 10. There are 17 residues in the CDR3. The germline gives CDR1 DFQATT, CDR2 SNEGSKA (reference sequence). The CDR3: CSASRRGGSPSTDTQYF. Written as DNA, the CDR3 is TGCAGTGCTAGCAGGCGGGGGGGTTCTCCTAGCACAGATACGCAGTATTTT.

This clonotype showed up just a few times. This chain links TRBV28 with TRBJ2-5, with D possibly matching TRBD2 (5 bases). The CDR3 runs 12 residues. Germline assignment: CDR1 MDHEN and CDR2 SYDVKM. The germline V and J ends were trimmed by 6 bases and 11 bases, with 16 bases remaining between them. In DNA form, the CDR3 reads TGTGCCAGCAGCGAGGGAGTTACGGTTCAGTACTTC. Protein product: CASSEGVTVQYF.

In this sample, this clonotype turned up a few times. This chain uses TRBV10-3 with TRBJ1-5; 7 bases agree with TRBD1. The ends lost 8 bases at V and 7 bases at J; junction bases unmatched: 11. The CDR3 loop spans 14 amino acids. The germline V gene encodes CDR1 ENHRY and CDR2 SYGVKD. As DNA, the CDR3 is TGTGCCATCGGTGGGGTACAGGGGCGACAGCCCCAGCATTTT. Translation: CAIGGVQGRQPQHF.

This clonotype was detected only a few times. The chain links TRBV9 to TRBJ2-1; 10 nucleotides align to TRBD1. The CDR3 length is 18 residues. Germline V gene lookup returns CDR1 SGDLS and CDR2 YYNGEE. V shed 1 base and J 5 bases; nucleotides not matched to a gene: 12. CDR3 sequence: CASSVSGQGPWDDNEQFF. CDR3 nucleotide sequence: TGTGCCAGCAGCGTATCGGGACAGGGGCCCTGGGATGACAATGAGCAGTTCTTC.

The CDR3 nucleotides are TGCGCCAGCAGTGAGCACCGGGGACTGGGGACTGAAGCTTTCTTT. The encoded protein is CASSEHRGLGTEAFF. The chain combines TRBV10-2 with TRBJ1-1, with D maybe TRBD1 (5 bases). The CDR3 extends over 15 amino acids. Per germline, CDR1 WSHSY and CDR2 SAAADI. The ends were cut back, 2 bases at V and 5 bases at J, with 15 bases in the middle.

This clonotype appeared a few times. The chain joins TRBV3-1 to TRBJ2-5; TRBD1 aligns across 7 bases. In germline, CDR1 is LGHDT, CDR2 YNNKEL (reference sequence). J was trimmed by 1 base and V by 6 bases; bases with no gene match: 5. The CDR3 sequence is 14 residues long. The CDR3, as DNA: TGTGCCAGCAGATCCGGGACAGCCCAAGAGACCCAGTACTTC. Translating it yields CASRSGTAQETQYF.

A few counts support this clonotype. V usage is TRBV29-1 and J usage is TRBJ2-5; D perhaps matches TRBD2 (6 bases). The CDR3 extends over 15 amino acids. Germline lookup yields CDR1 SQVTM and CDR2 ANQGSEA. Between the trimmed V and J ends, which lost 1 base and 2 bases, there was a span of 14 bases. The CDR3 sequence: CSVEGAGNKQETQYF. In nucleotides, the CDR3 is TGCAGCGTTGAAGGGGCGGGGAACAAACAAGAGACCCAGTACTTC.